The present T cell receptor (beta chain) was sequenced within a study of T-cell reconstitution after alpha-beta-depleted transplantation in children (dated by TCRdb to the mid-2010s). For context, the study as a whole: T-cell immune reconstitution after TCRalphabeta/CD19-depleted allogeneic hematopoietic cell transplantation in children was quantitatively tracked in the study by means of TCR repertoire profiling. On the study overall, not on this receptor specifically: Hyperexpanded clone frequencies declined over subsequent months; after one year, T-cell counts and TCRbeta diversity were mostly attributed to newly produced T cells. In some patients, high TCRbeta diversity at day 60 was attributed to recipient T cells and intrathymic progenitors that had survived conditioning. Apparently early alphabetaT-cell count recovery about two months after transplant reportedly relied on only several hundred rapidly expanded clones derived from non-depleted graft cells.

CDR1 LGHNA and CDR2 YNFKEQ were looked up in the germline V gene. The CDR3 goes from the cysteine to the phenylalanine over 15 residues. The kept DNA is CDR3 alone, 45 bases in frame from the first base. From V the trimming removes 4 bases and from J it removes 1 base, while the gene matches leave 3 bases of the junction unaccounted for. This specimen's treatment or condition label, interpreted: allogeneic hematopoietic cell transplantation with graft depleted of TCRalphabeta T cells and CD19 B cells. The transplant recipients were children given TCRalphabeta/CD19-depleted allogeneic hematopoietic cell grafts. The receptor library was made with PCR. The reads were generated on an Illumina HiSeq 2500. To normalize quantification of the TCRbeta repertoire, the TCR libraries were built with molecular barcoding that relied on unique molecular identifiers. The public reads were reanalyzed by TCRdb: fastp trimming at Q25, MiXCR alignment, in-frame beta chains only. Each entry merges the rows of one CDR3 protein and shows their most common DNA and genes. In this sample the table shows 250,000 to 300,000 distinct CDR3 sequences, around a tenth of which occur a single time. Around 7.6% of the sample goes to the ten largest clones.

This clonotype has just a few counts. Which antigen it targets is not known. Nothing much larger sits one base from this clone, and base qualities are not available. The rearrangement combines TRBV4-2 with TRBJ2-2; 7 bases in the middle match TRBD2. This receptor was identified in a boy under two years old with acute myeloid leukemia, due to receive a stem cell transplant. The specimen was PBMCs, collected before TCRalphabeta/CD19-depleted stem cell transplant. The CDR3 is CASSPQRGNTGELFF. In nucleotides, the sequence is TGTGCCAGCAGCCCCCAGCGGGGGAACACCGGGGAGCTGTTTTTT.